The TCR beta chain under discussion was sequenced for a study of cytomegalovirus exposure and HLA in healthy donors. As for the study in general: As an earlier analysis found, about 200 million T cells yielded about 120 million unique TCR beta sequences. Of 398 genotyped donors, roughly 80% clustered with self-reported Caucasian donors.

Use of 60 Vbeta and 13 Jbeta primers characterized the PCR. Repertoires were generated with immunoSEQ multiplex PCR, while TCRdb's copy carries only in-frame clones and drops some. The sample has approximately 140,000 clones, over 60% seen once. Broader study findings: An analysis was carried out later, and it reportedly showed fewer N-insertions in an Asian-associated ancestry cluster than the roughly 700-donor mean.

The germline V gene has CDR1 SEHNR and CDR2 FQNEAQ (reference sequence). The junction had 9 bases not matched to a gene; V was cut back by 4 bases and J by 4 bases. The CDR3 length is 15 residues. As regards this clone: The antigen is undetermined.

The receptor's source is a female donor in good health and CMV-seronegative. The sample taken for sequencing was PBMCs. The V call is TRBV7-9, the J call TRBJ1-1, with 7 bases fitting TRBD1. The CDR3 here is CASSSLTGRSTEAFF. The CDR3 nucleotides are TGTGCCAGCAGCTCCCTGACAGGGAGGAGCACTGAAGCTTTCTTT.